Sequencing of this TCR beta chain was carried out in a study of response to subunit inactivated influenza vaccine. With regard to this clonotype: Its antigen is currently unknown.

TCRdb ran MiXCR on the RT-PCR reads and lists one entry per CDR3 protein. The data contain hundreds of thousands of distinct CDR3 sequences, around 9.9% of them singletons. This CDR3 is built from 13 residues. Germline assignment: CDR1 LGHNA and CDR2 YSLEER. Trimming pared 1 base from V and 9 bases from J, leaving 10 bases between. The study, taken as a whole, reports: The authors proposed limited new T cell recruitment per seasonal influenza vaccination.

This TCR was sampled from a man aged 45-65 years who received an inactivated influenza vaccine. The starting material was PBMCs from blood, obtained about 40 days after vaccination. The chain has TRBV4-3 and TRBJ2-1; D gene unclear. The CDR3 region has the DNA TGCGCCAGCAGCCAAGGAGTTTTGGGTGAGCAGTTCTTC. Its translation is CASSQGVLGEQFF.